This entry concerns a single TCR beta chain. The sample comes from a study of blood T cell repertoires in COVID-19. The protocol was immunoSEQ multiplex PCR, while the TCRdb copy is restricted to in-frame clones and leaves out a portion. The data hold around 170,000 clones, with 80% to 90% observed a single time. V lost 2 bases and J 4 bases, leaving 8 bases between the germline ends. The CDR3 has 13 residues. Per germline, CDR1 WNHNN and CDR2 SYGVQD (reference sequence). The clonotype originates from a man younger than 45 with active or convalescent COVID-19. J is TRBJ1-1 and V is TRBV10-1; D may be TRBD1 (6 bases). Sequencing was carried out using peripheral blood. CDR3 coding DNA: TGCGCCAGCAGTGAGCGCAGGGGCACTGAAGCTTTCTTT. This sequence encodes CASSERRGTEAFF.